This is a list of T cell receptor beta chains from one sample in a study of PD-L1 blockade in urothelial cancer. Using immunoSEQ multiplex PCR, the repertoire was profiled, and TCRdb retains in-frame clones only, with some absent. The sample shows 120,000 or so clones, about 82% of them seen only once. Sequences were derived from PBMCs, sampled around atezolizumab (anti-PD-L1) treatment. The receptors here all came from a man aged 50-60 years with urothelial cancer. Both conserved end residues are part of each CDR3. The order of the fields is V gene, D gene, J gene, clone size, CDR3 DNA, CDR3 protein. D genes are given only for firm matches. Clone sizes are given selectively: once, few, many, or a class where the clone is expanded.

v_gene: TRBV5-6; d_gene: TRBD2; j_gene: TRBJ2-1; abundance: NA; CDR3nt: TGTGCCAGCAGCTCCACTAGCGGGAGAAACAATGAGCAGTTCTTC; CDR3aa: CASSSTSGRNNEQFF
v_gene: TRBV10-3; d_gene: TRBD1; j_gene: TRBJ2-7; abundance: NA; CDR3nt: TGTGCCATTAGACAGGGTACTAACGAGCAGTACTTC; CDR3aa: CAIRQGTNEQYF
v_gene: TRBV19; d_gene: NA; j_gene: TRBJ2-4; abundance: NA; CDR3nt: TGTGCCAGCGCGGCAGCCAAAAACATTCAGTACTTC; CDR3aa: CASAAAKNIQYF
v_gene: TRBV11-2; d_gene: TRBD2; j_gene: TRBJ2-5; abundance: NA; CDR3nt: TGTGCCAGCAGCGCCGGAACTAGCGGTATCAAAGAGACCCAGTACTTC; CDR3aa: CASSAGTSGIKETQYF
v_gene: TRBV7-2; d_gene: NA; j_gene: TRBJ2-7; abundance: NA; CDR3nt: TGTGCCAGCAGCCAGGCCGCAGGCTCCTACGAGCAGTACTTC; CDR3aa: CASSQAAGSYEQYF
v_gene: TRBV27; d_gene: TRBD1; j_gene: TRBJ2-7; abundance: NA; CDR3nt: TGTGCCAGCAGTTCGACCGGGACAGGCTTTTACGAGCAGTACTTC; CDR3aa: CASSSTGTGFYEQYF
v_gene: TRBV28; d_gene: TRBD1; j_gene: TRBJ1-5; abundance: NA; CDR3nt: TGTGCCAGCAGTTCCATCGGACAGGGAGCCCTAGGTGGTCAGCCCCAGCATTTT; CDR3aa: CASSSIGQGALGGQPQHF
v_gene: TRBV7-9; d_gene: TRBD2; j_gene: TRBJ2-1; abundance: NA; CDR3nt: TGTGCCAGCAGCTTAGTTGGACTAGCGGGAGACAATGAGCAGTTCTTC; CDR3aa: CASSLVGLAGDNEQFF
v_gene: TRBV20-1; d_gene: NA; j_gene: TRBJ1-2; abundance: NA; CDR3nt: TGCAGTGCTCCGGGACATCGTGGCTACACCTTC; CDR3aa: CSAPGHRGYTF
v_gene: TRBV30; d_gene: NA; j_gene: TRBJ1-3; abundance: NA; CDR3nt: TGTGCCTGGAGTGTAATCCGCTCTGGAAACACCATATATTTT; CDR3aa: CAWSVIRSGNTIYF
v_gene: TRBV19; d_gene: NA; j_gene: TRBJ2-1; abundance: NA; CDR3nt: TGTGCCACTAAGGCCCTAAATCGGGAGCAGTCCTACAATGAGCAGTTCTTC; CDR3aa: CATKALNREQSYNEQFF
v_gene: TRBV6-5; d_gene: NA; j_gene: TRBJ2-1; abundance: once; CDR3nt: TGTGCCAGCAGTTACGGGGGGACTGCACAGTTCTTC; CDR3aa: CASSYGGTAQFF
v_gene: TRBV6-1; d_gene: NA; j_gene: TRBJ2-3; abundance: once; CDR3nt: TGTGCCGTTGGGTCAGAGACAGGCAGCGAAGATACGCAGTATTTT; CDR3aa: CAVGSETGSEDTQYF
v_gene: TRBV7-2; d_gene: TRBD1; j_gene: TRBJ2-7; abundance: NA; CDR3nt: TGTGCCAGCAGCTCCCGGGACAGTACCGAGCAGTACTTC; CDR3aa: CASSSRDSTEQYF
v_gene: TRBV7-2; d_gene: NA; j_gene: TRBJ2-3; abundance: NA; CDR3nt: TGTGCCAGCAGCGCGGTGGCGGGGACCACAGATACGCAGTATTTT; CDR3aa: CASSAVAGTTDTQYF
v_gene: TRBV21-1; d_gene: NA; j_gene: TRBJ1-2; abundance: NA; CDR3nt: TGTGCCAGCAGCAAAGTAGCAGGGACTGACTATGGCTACACCTTC; CDR3aa: CASSKVAGTDYGYTF
v_gene: TRBV10-3; d_gene: TRBD1; j_gene: TRBJ1-1; abundance: NA; CDR3nt: TGTGCCATCAGTGAAGGGACAGGGGGACTCATGAACACTGAAGCTTTCTTT; CDR3aa: CAISEGTGGLMNTEAFF
v_gene: TRBV7-2; d_gene: TRBD1; j_gene: TRBJ2-6; abundance: NA; CDR3nt: TGTGCCAGCAGCGCACAGGGGTCTGGGGCCAACGTCCTGACTTTC; CDR3aa: CASSAQGSGANVLTF
v_gene: TRBV19; d_gene: TRBD1; j_gene: TRBJ1-5; abundance: NA; CDR3nt: TGTGCCAGTAGGCAGGGGGATATTGGGTCCCAGCATTTT; CDR3aa: CASRQGDIGSQHF
v_gene: TRBV7-3; d_gene: NA; j_gene: TRBJ2-1; abundance: once; CDR3nt: TGTGCCAGCAGCTTAGATCGGGGCTCCTACAATGAGCAGTTCTTC; CDR3aa: CASSLDRGSYNEQFF
v_gene: TRBV28; d_gene: NA; j_gene: TRBJ2-2; abundance: NA; CDR3nt: TGTGCCAGCAGTTTGGGGCCCGGGGAGCTGTTTTTT; CDR3aa: CASSLGPGELFF
v_gene: TRBV4-1; d_gene: TRBD2; j_gene: TRBJ2-3; abundance: NA; CDR3nt: TGCGCCAGCAGCCATGGACTAGCGGGGGTCCTTAGCACAGATACGCAGTATTTT; CDR3aa: CASSHGLAGVLSTDTQYF
v_gene: TRBV25-1; d_gene: TRBD2; j_gene: TRBJ2-1; abundance: NA; CDR3nt: TGTGCCAGCAGCTCTAGCGGGGGCTACAATGAGCAGTTCTTC; CDR3aa: CASSSSGGYNEQFF
v_gene: TRBV7-9; d_gene: NA; j_gene: TRBJ2-3; abundance: once; CDR3nt: TGTGCCAGCAGCTTAGATTCGACAGATACGCAGTATTTT; CDR3aa: CASSLDSTDTQYF
v_gene: TRBV2; d_gene: TRBD2; j_gene: TRBJ2-5; abundance: NA; CDR3nt: TGTGCCAGCATCTTTCGTCCAGCGGGAGGGGGGGAGACCCAGTACTTC; CDR3aa: CASIFRPAGGGETQYF
v_gene: TRBV6-5; d_gene: NA; j_gene: TRBJ1-2; abundance: NA; CDR3nt: TGTGCCAGCAGGAGAGAGGGCTATGGCTACACCTTC; CDR3aa: CASRREGYGYTF
v_gene: TRBV20-1; d_gene: NA; j_gene: TRBJ1-1; abundance: NA; CDR3nt: TGCAGTGCGGGGGGGAACACTGAAGCTTTCTTT; CDR3aa: CSAGGNTEAFF
v_gene: TRBV27; d_gene: NA; j_gene: TRBJ2-1; abundance: NA; CDR3nt: TGTGCCAGCAGCCCGGGACTCCGGATTAGTGAGCAGTTCTTC; CDR3aa: CASSPGLRISEQFF
v_gene: TRBV6-1; d_gene: TRBD2; j_gene: TRBJ2-1; abundance: NA; CDR3nt: TGTGCCAGCAGGACTAGCGGCAAAAACAATGAGCAGTTCTTC; CDR3aa: CASRTSGKNNEQFF
v_gene: TRBV5-1; d_gene: NA; j_gene: TRBJ2-1; abundance: NA; CDR3nt: TGCGCCAGCAGCTTGACACGTGTTACCTACAATGAGCAGTTCTTC; CDR3aa: CASSLTRVTYNEQFF
v_gene: TRBV18; d_gene: NA; j_gene: TRBJ2-3; abundance: NA; CDR3nt: TGTGCCAGCTCACCAACCTTACAGGGGACTAGCACAGATACGCAGTATTTT; CDR3aa: CASSPTLQGTSTDTQYF
v_gene: TRBV28; d_gene: NA; j_gene: TRBJ2-4; abundance: few; CDR3nt: TGTGCCAGCAGCCCAGGGTATGGCAAAAACATTCAGTACTTC; CDR3aa: CASSPGYGKNIQYF
v_gene: TRBV25-1; d_gene: NA; j_gene: TRBJ1-2; abundance: NA; CDR3nt: TGTGCCAGCAGTGAAGCATCAGGCTATGGCTACACCTTC; CDR3aa: CASSEASGYGYTF
v_gene: TRBV6-5; d_gene: NA; j_gene: TRBJ1-2; abundance: NA; CDR3nt: TGTGCCAGCAGTCTCAATCAGGGGAGCTATGGCTACACCTTC; CDR3aa: CASSLNQGSYGYTF
v_gene: TRBV5-1; d_gene: NA; j_gene: TRBJ1-1; abundance: NA; CDR3nt: TGCGCCAGCAGCTTACAGGGGAACACTGAAGCTTTCTTT; CDR3aa: CASSLQGNTEAFF
v_gene: TRBV28; d_gene: TRBD2; j_gene: TRBJ2-7; abundance: NA; CDR3nt: TGTGCCAGCAGTTTCCGAGGAGCGGGAGGGTACGAGCAGTACTTC; CDR3aa: CASSFRGAGGYEQYF
v_gene: TRBV19; d_gene: TRBD2; j_gene: TRBJ2-1; abundance: NA; CDR3nt: TGTGCCAGTAGATGGGCGGGGGGAAATGAGCAGTTCTTC; CDR3aa: CASRWAGGNEQFF
v_gene: TRBV19; d_gene: NA; j_gene: TRBJ2-2; abundance: NA; CDR3nt: TGTGCCAGTAGTATCCGTCGCAGCACCGGGGAGCTGTTTTTT; CDR3aa: CASSIRRSTGELFF
v_gene: TRBV6-1; d_gene: TRBD1; j_gene: TRBJ2-5; abundance: once; CDR3nt: TGTGCCAGCGGATTCCCGGGACAGGGGGGGGAGACCCAGTACTTC; CDR3aa: CASGFPGQGGETQYF
v_gene: TRBV5-6; d_gene: TRBD1; j_gene: TRBJ1-2; abundance: NA; CDR3nt: TGTGCCAGCAGCCCTGGACAGGGGACTACTCTATATGGCTACACCTTC; CDR3aa: CASSPGQGTTLYGYTF
v_gene: TRBV9; d_gene: NA; j_gene: TRBJ2-1; abundance: NA; CDR3nt: TGTGCCAGCAGCGTAGGAGCTGGGGCTTACAATGAGCAGTTCTTC; CDR3aa: CASSVGAGAYNEQFF
v_gene: TRBV27; d_gene: TRBD1; j_gene: TRBJ2-5; abundance: NA; CDR3nt: TGTGCCAGCAGTCCACGGGACAGGCGAGAGACCCAGTACTTC; CDR3aa: CASSPRDRRETQYF
v_gene: TRBV4-2; d_gene: NA; j_gene: TRBJ1-3; abundance: NA; CDR3nt: TGTGCCAGCAGCCAAGTGAGGAGCGCGGGAAACACCATATATTTT; CDR3aa: CASSQVRSAGNTIYF
v_gene: TRBV28; d_gene: NA; j_gene: TRBJ2-7; abundance: NA; CDR3nt: TGTGCCAGCAGTCCCGGACTAACAAGCTCCTACGAGCAGTACTTC; CDR3aa: CASSPGLTSSYEQYF
v_gene: TRBV28; d_gene: NA; j_gene: TRBJ2-2; abundance: NA; CDR3nt: TGTGCCACCAGACGAGGGGGTTGGCGCACCGGGGAGCTGTTTTTT; CDR3aa: CATRRGGWRTGELFF
v_gene: TRBV27; d_gene: TRBD1; j_gene: TRBJ1-2; abundance: NA; CDR3nt: TGTGCCCAAGACAGGGGTACCTATGGCTACACCTTC; CDR3aa: CAQDRGTYGYTF
v_gene: TRBV9; d_gene: NA; j_gene: TRBJ2-7; abundance: few; CDR3nt: TGTGCCAGCAGCCTTACAGGGTTTGGCTACGAGCAGTACTTC; CDR3aa: CASSLTGFGYEQYF
v_gene: TRBV28; d_gene: NA; j_gene: TRBJ1-2; abundance: once; CDR3nt: TGTGCCAGCATAAGGCAGGGTGGTAACTATGGCTACACCTTC; CDR3aa: CASIRQGGNYGYTF